This T cell receptor (beta chain) originates from a study of blood T cell repertoires in COVID-19. Study-level background: The United States, Italy and Spain supplied acute and convalescent COVID-19 samples.

CDR1 and CDR2 (germline): SGHVS, FNYEAQ. The ends lost 2 bases at V and 5 bases at J; junction bases unmatched: 5. CDR3 length: 15 amino acids. The table came from immunoSEQ multiplex PCR; TCRdb's copy has only in-frame clones and leaves some out. The sample lists some 200,000 clones, approximately 90% occurring once. This chain joins TRBV7-6 and TRBJ2-7, with 11 bases identical to TRBD1. Material for sequencing was PBMCs or T cells enriched from blood (not recorded which). This receptor was obtained from a woman in her thirties who had recovered from COVID-19. The CDR3 loop reads CASSLLGQGAHEQYF. As DNA, the CDR3 is TGTGCCAGCAGCTTACTCGGACAGGGGGCCCACGAGCAGTACTTC.